This record concerns one TCR beta chain sequence. The target of this receptor is not known. No clone much larger than this one lies a single base away; base qualities are absent. The source of the sample is a study of T cell responses to AZD1222 COVID-19 vaccine (dated by TCRdb to about 2021). About the full investigation: TCR sequencing covered some 250 trial participants: 200 to 210 given two doses of AZD1222 and approximately 26 given two doses of MenACWY control vaccine. Trial participants were enrolled by age into 18-55, 56-69 and 70-plus year subgroups, with roughly 150, 30 and 60 TCR-sequenced participants respectively.

From V the trimming removes 6 bases and from J it removes 4 bases, while the gene matches leave 10 bases of the junction unaccounted for. The germline V gene provides CDR1 SQVTM and CDR2 ANQGSEA. Reading from cysteine to phenylalanine, the CDR3 counts 14 amino acids. Only CDR3 DNA remains: 42 bases, in frame from the first base. Reading the label with the study, this specimen's time point is: about 28 days (+/-7) after the second vaccine dose. Read against the paper, the sample's treatment or condition label means: meningococcal conjugate vaccine given as trial control. Samples from vaccinated people were obtained from the UK trials COV001 and COV002, which included a single-blind randomized controlled phase 2/3 trial of AZD1222 (ChAdOx1 nCoV-19) in healthy adults. Trial participant PBMC samples were collected at day 0 and day 28 after the second dose for TCRbeta chain sequencing. The CDR3 regions of human TCRbeta chains were subjected to immunosequencing. Under the source paper's analysis protocol: Repertoire TCRs were matched against a reference library of SARS-CoV-2-specific TCRs generated with the MIRA antigen-specificity platform. Breadth meant the fraction of unique TCRs that were SARS-CoV-2-associated, whereas depth meant the fraction of total T cells that were SARS-CoV-2-associated. Using the MIRA data, each spike-specific TCR was assigned both to the spike region to which the TCR was reactive and to a CD4 or CD8 class. Log10-transformed breadth and depth values were compared by one-way ANOVA with Sidak's multiple comparisons tests. Entries here come from immuneACCESS through TCRdb and include only in-frame sequences with V and J called. Some clones fail to appear in such tables; in the studies checked, an unresolved V gene covers under half of the shortfall, and the cause of the remainder is unknown. The DNA was the basis for D and trimming; V, J and clone size are from that table. The sample table holds some 200,000 clones, of which roughly 92% were seen once. Approximately 4% of the sample rests with the top ten.

Here is what the overall study found, with its caveats: The vaccine-associated CD4 TCRs covered the entire spike protein, and the dominant responses fell in regions 160-218 and 743-854. In the small 56-69-year group, the increase in depth fell short of significance, most likely because of low power. Because no day 14 peak-response samples were available, repertoires were characterized only after the peak T cell response. Epitopes outside the regions mutated in the B.1.351 and B.1.1.7 variants were reportedly recognized by nearly half of the unique spike-specific TCRs. Conclusions about previously exposed vaccinees are limited, since just five or six AZD1222 recipients were seropositive for SARS-CoV-2 at baseline. Participants were mostly white British and included more females than males, and it was suggested by the authors that clonal diversity may have been underestimated. After two AZD1222 doses, spike-specific TCR breadth and depth were significantly higher than at day 0 and than in MenACWY recipients.

The sequence came from an adult who received the MenACWY meningococcal vaccine as a control. The source was peripheral blood, collected 28 days after the second dose of the MenACWY control vaccine. The chain employs TRBV29-1 and TRBJ1-1, with 8 central nucleotides matching TRBD1. In nucleotides, the sequence is TGCAGCGTGACACCGGGACAGGTGATCACTGAAGCTTTCTTT. Its protein is CSVTPGQVITEAFF. The variable domain in full, with residues beyond the CDR3 obtained from the reference TRBV29-1 and TRBJ1-1 genes, is SAVISQKPSRDICQRGTSLTIQCQVDSQVTMMFWYRQQPGQSLTLIATANQGSEATYESGFVIDKFPISRPNLTFSTLTVSNMSPEDSSIYLCSVTPGQVITEAFFGQGTRLTVV.